A selection of T cell receptor beta chains follows, all from one sample in a study of vaccination effects on CD4 cells after COVID-19. Using immunoSEQ multiplex PCR, the repertoire was profiled, and TCRdb retains in-frame clones only, with some absent. The repertoire consists of about 43,000 clones, with around 81% occurring once and the leading ten covering 10% to 13%. These TCRs' antigens remain unknown. Specimen: CD4+ T cells from PBMCs cultured with SARS-CoV-2 spike peptides, collected before COVID-19 vaccination. Receptor source: a human donor who received a COVID-19 vaccine. CDR3s include the opening cysteine and the closing phenylalanine or tryptophan. The order of the fields is D gene, V gene, J gene, clone size, CDR3 DNA, CDR3 protein. D genes are given only for firm matches. Clone size is given for some rows only: seen once, a few or many times, or a class if the clone is expanded.

d_call: -
v_call: TRBV9
j_call: TRBJ2-4
clone_size: -
cdr3_nt: TGTGCCAGCAGCGTAGCTCCAGGGTCGTGGAACATTCAGTACTTC
cdr3_aa: CASSVAPGSWNIQYF

d_call: TRBD2
v_call: TRBV18
j_call: TRBJ2-2
clone_size: -
cdr3_nt: TGTGCCAGCTCACTCCGGACTAGTATCACCGGGGAGCTGTTTTTT
cdr3_aa: CASSLRTSITGELFF

d_call: -
v_call: TRBV5-1
j_call: TRBJ1-1
clone_size: once
cdr3_nt: TGCGCCAGCAGCCAAACATCGGGGACCCACACTGAAGCTTTCTTT
cdr3_aa: CASSQTSGTHTEAFF

d_call: TRBD1
v_call: TRBV5-8
j_call: TRBJ2-1
clone_size: -
cdr3_nt: TGTGCCAGCAGCGGGGGACAGGCGTACAATGAGCAGTTCTTC
cdr3_aa: CASSGGQAYNEQFF

d_call: TRBD1
v_call: TRBV7-3
j_call: TRBJ1-6
clone_size: -
cdr3_nt: TGTGCCAGCAGCGCTTACAGGGGGCCAGATTCACCCCTCCACTTT
cdr3_aa: CASSAYRGPDSPLHF

d_call: TRBD1
v_call: TRBV30
j_call: TRBJ2-4
clone_size: -
cdr3_nt: TGTGCCTGGACCGCCCGGCCGGGACAGGGTCAAAACATTCAGTACTTC
cdr3_aa: CAWTARPGQGQNIQYF

d_call: -
v_call: TRBV21-1
j_call: TRBJ2-2
clone_size: -
cdr3_nt: TGTGCCAGCAGCAAAGCGCTAGCGGGGGGGCCGAGCGGGGAGCTGTTTTTT
cdr3_aa: CASSKALAGGPSGELFF

d_call: -
v_call: TRBV9
j_call: TRBJ1-2
clone_size: -
cdr3_nt: TGTGCCAGCAGCTCACTACAGGGATATGGCTACACCTTC
cdr3_aa: CASSSLQGYGYTF

d_call: -
v_call: TRBV7-3
j_call: TRBJ2-3
clone_size: -
cdr3_nt: TGTGCCAGCAGTCCAGAAGGCCGAGGGGGGGATACGCAGTATTTT
cdr3_aa: CASSPEGRGGDTQYF

d_call: -
v_call: TRBV3-1/TRBV3-2
j_call: TRBJ1-3
clone_size: -
cdr3_nt: TGTGCCAGCAGCCAAAGACGGTGGGGCAGAGGAAACACCATATATTTT
cdr3_aa: CASSQRRWGRGNTIYF

d_call: TRBD1
v_call: TRBV27
j_call: TRBJ1-3
clone_size: once
cdr3_nt: TGTGCCAGCAGTTCCCTACAGGGGGGCTCTGGAAACACCATATATTTT
cdr3_aa: CASSSLQGGSGNTIYF

d_call: TRBD1
v_call: TRBV7-2
j_call: TRBJ1-1
clone_size: -
cdr3_nt: TGTGCCAGCAGCTTACGACAGGGATCCCCTGAAGCTTTCTTT
cdr3_aa: CASSLRQGSPEAFF

d_call: TRBD1
v_call: TRBV18
j_call: TRBJ1-1
clone_size: few
cdr3_nt: TGTGCCAGCTCTCTAACCATACAGGGGGTAGGGAACACTGAAGCTTTCTTT
cdr3_aa: CASSLTIQGVGNTEAFF

d_call: -
v_call: TRBV18
j_call: TRBJ1-1
clone_size: -
cdr3_nt: TGTGCCAGCTCATACTCCCGAGACACTGAAGCTTTCTTT
cdr3_aa: CASSYSRDTEAFF